The 10 T cell receptor beta chains presented below share a single source sample, sequenced in a study of blood T cells in healthy people across ages. Together with a sample-barcoded 5' primer, a J-beta primer mix was included in a second PCR lasting about 7 to 11 cycles. MiXCR was run by TCRdb on the 5' RACE reads, yielding one entry per CDR3 protein. The sample lists some 1.7 million distinct CDR3 sequences; about 30% were seen once. Input material: blood. Receptor source: a woman aged 25 to 39 in good health.

This clonotype was seen more than once but under ten times. The V and J genes are TRBV11-2 and TRBJ2-7; the D gene is possibly TRBD1 (5 bases). Trimming left V 5 bases short and J 7 bases short, with 21 bases between. The CDR3 consists of 15 residues. In germline, CDR1 is SGHAT, CDR2 FQNNGV. The CDR3: CASSPWAGSVGEQYF. CDR3 nucleotide sequence: TGTGCCAGCAGCCCCTGGGCAGGGTCCGTAGGGGAGCAGTACTTC.

This sequence joins TRBV29-1 and TRBJ2-3; D gene unclear. V was clipped by 5 bases and J by 1 base, with 13 bases between them. Germline loops: CDR1 SQVTM, CDR2 ANQGSEA. The length of the CDR3 is 14 residues. CDR3 coding DNA: TGCAGCGTTTTGCTGGCGGTTGGCACAGATACGCAGTATTTT. Translating it yields CSVLLAVGTDTQYF.

The V gene is TRBV18, the J gene TRBJ2-7; D may be TRBD1 or TRBD2 (5 bases each). The CDR3 spans 15 residues. Germline loops: CDR1 KGHSH, CDR2 LQKENI. V was shortened by 3 bases and J by 0 bases, with 12 bases between the two germline ends. The CDR3 spells CASSPTRGASYEQYF. In nucleotides, the CDR3 is TGTGCCAGCTCACCGACCCGGGGCGCCTCCTACGAGCAGTACTTC.

This clonotype came up many times. This sequence joins TRBV28 and TRBJ2-7; tentatively, D is TRBD1 (7 bases). Germline values: CDR1 MDHEN, CDR2 SYDVKM. CDR3 size: 14 residues. Trimming removed 6 bases from V and 5 bases from J, with 17 bases in between. CDR3 protein: CASRTNRGGNEQYF. The CDR3 DNA is TGTGCCAGCAGGACAAACAGGGGAGGTAACGAGCAGTACTTC.

The chain couples TRBV6-5 to TRBJ2-2; D may be TRBD2 (5 bases). The ends were cut back, 0 bases at V and 5 bases at J, with 16 bases in the middle. The CDR3 is 17 amino acids. Looked up from germline, CDR1 is MNHEY and CDR2 is SVGAGI. In DNA, the CDR3 is TGTGCCAGCAGTTACTCGTCCGGGGTCGGGTTGACCGGGGAGCTGTTTTTT. This gives the protein CASSYSSGVGLTGELFF.

This clonotype was observed a few times. The chain recombines TRBV2 with TRBJ2-2; D may be TRBD1 (5 bases). The V gene lost 4 bases and the J gene lost 6 bases, with 12 bases spanning the gap. This CDR3 spans 14 amino acids. Germline V gene sequence: CDR1 SNHLY, CDR2 FYNNEI. CDR3 amino acids: CASSAHKGPGELFF. The CDR3, as DNA: TGTGCCAGCAGTGCCCACAAGGGGCCCGGGGAGCTGTTTTTT.

The table lists this clonotype with a few counts. The rearrangement links TRBV4-3 to TRBJ2-3, with D perhaps being TRBD1 or TRBD2 (5 bases each). The length of the CDR3 is 15 residues. Between the trimmed V and J ends, which lost 0 bases and 0 bases, there was a span of 7 bases. Germline CDR1 reads LGHNA; CDR2 reads YSLEER. The CDR3 region is CASSQDRDSTDTQYF. The CDR3 nucleotides are TGCGCCAGCAGCCAAGACAGGGACAGCACAGATACGCAGTATTTT.

This clonotype came up a few times. The chain couples TRBV2 to TRBJ1-1; D is unresolved. V was trimmed by 7 bases and J by 5 bases, leaving 11 bases between them. From germline, CDR1 is SNHLY and CDR2 FYNNEI. The CDR3 covers 12 residues. The CDR3 protein is CASIRAGTEAFF. The CDR3 nucleotides are TGTGCCAGCATTCGGGCGGGTACTGAAGCTTTCTTT. Full variable domain (remainder filled in from reference TRBV2 and TRBJ1-1): EPEVTQTPSHQVTQMGQEVILRCVPISNHLYFYWYRQILGQKVEFLVSFYNNEISEKSEIFDDQFSVERPDGSNFTLKIRSTKLEDSAMYFCASIRAGTEAFFGQGTRLTVV.

This clonotype was seen just once. One end of the junction fails to match germline, which may point to a read error. This chain connects TRBV2 to TRBJ2-1; unclear D gene. This CDR3 has 14 residues. The germline CDR1 and CDR2 sequences are SNHLY and FYNNEI. Here the CDR3 DNA reads TGTGCCAGCAGTGTCCTGAGCTCCTACAATGAGCAGCTCTTC. Translation gives CASSVLSSYNEQLF.

This clonotype was detected a few times. This chain joins TRBV5-1 and TRBJ2-5; TRBD2 matches 10 bases. This CDR3 has 16 residues. Germline CDR1 and CDR2: SGHRS and YFSETQ. The ends lost 4 bases at V and 3 bases at J; junction bases unmatched: 9. The CDR3: CASSRLAGETKETQYF. The CDR3, as DNA: TGCGCCAGCAGCCGCCTAGCGGGGGAGACTAAAGAGACCCAGTACTTC.